These T cell receptor beta chains were read from a single sample in a study of cytomegalovirus exposure and HLA in healthy donors. The assay was immunoSEQ multiplex PCR, and TCRdb's table has in-frame clones only and misses some. The sample holds fewer than 200,000 clones, about four fifths seen once. Specimen: PBMCs. The origin of the receptors is a woman aged 18-29 years in good health and CMV-seronegative. Both conserved end residues are part of each CDR3. D genes are given only for firm matches.

>TRBD2|TRBV14|TRBJ2-7
TGTGCCAGCAGCCATATCTCCGAGCGGGAGTTCTACGAGCAGTACTTC
CASSHISEREFYEQYF
>TRBD2|TRBV5-4|TRBJ2-2
TGTGCCAGCAGCCGCGATTTTCTAGCGGCGAACACCGGGGAGCTGTTTTTT
CASSRDFLAANTGELFF
>TRBD1|TRBV7-9|TRBJ2-7
TGTGCCAGCAGCGAACCGGGACAGGGCTACGAGCAGTACTTC
CASSEPGQGYEQYF
>NA|TRBV7-9|TRBJ1-1
TGTGCCAGCAAAGCAGGGAACACTGAAGCTTTCTTT
CASKAGNTEAFF
>NA|TRBV7-2|TRBJ2-5
TGTGCCAGCAGCTTAGAGCTGGGGCGTGAGACCCAGTACTTC
CASSLELGRETQYF
>NA|TRBV9|TRBJ2-7
TGTGCCAGCAGCGTACCTTCGAGGGGGACGGGGTCCTACGAGCAGTACTTC
CASSVPSRGTGSYEQYF
>TRBD2|TRBV28|TRBJ2-3
TGTGCCAGCAGTTTTACGGGAGGGCCAGATACGCAGTATTTT
CASSFTGGPDTQYF
>NA|TRBV7-9|TRBJ1-3
TGTGCCAGCAGCTCTCCAACAGGCGACCCTGCTGGAAACACCATATATTTT
CASSSPTGDPAGNTIYF
>NA|TRBV9|TRBJ2-5
TGTGCCAGCAGCGTAGCTGTCGGTCGGGAGACCCAGTACTTC
CASSVAVGRETQYF
>TRBD1|TRBV5-1|TRBJ2-1
TGCGCCAGCAGCTTGGAGGACAGGAACCTGTTCTTC
CASSLEDRNLFF